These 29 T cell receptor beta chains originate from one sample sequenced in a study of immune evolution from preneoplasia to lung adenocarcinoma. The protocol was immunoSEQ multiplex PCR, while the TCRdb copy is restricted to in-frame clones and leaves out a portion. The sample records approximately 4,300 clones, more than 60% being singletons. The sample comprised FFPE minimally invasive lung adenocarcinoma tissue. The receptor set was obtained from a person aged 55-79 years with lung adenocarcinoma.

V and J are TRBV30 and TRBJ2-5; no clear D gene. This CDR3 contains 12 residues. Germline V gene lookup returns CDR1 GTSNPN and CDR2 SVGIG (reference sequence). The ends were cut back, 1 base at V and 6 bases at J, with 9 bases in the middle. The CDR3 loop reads CAWSGWLKTQYF. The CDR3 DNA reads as TGTGCCTGGAGTGGGTGGCTGAAGACCCAGTACTTC.

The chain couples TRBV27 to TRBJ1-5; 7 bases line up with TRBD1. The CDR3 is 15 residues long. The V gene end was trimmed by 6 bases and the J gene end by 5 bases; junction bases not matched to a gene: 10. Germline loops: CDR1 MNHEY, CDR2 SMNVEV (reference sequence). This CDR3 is CASSTSTGEDQPQHF. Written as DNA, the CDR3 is TGTGCCAGCAGCACAAGTACAGGGGAGGATCAGCCCCAGCATTTT.

The CDR3 here is CSVNQDGRNYGYTF. The CDR3, as DNA: TGCAGCGTTAATCAGGACGGACGAAACTATGGCTACACCTTC. The J gene is TRBJ1-2, the V gene TRBV29-1; unclear D gene. The V gene lost 5 bases and the J gene lost 2 bases, with 15 bases spanning the gap. The CDR3 loop spans 14 amino acids. The germline gives CDR1 SQVTM, CDR2 ANQGSEA.

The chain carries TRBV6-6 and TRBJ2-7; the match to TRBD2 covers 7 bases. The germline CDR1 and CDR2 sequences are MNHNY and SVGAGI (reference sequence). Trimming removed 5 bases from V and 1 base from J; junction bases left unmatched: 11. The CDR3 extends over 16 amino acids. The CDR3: CASSPPAGVRSYEQYF. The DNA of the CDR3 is TGTGCCAGCAGTCCCCCGGCGGGGGTGAGGTCCTACGAGCAGTACTTC.

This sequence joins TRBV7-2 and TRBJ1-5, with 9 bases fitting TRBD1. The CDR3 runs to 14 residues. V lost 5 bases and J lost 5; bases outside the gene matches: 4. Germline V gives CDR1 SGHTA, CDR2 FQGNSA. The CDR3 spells CASSRDRAYQPQHF. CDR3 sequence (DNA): TGTGCCAGCAGCAGGGACAGGGCGTATCAGCCCCAGCATTTT.

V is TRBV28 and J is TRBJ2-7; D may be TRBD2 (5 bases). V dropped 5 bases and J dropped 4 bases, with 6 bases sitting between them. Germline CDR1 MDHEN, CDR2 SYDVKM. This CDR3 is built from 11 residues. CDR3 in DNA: TGTGCCAGCAGTAGGGAGTACGAGCAGTACTTC. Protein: CASSREYEQYF. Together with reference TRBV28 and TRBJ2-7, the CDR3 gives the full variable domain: DVKVTQSSRYLVKRTGEKVFLECVQDMDHENMFWYRQDPGLGLRLIYFSYDVKMKEKGDIPEGYSVSREKKERFSLILESASTNQTSMYLCASSREYEQYFGPGTRLTVT.

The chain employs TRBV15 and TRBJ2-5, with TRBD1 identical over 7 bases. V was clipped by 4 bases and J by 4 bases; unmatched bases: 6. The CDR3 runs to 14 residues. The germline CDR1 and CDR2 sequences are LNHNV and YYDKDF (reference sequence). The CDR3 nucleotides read TGTGCCACCAGCACTCGACAGGGAACAGAGACCCAGTACTTC. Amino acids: CATSTRQGTETQYF.

The CDR3 region is CASSIRPGTSVTGELFF. The CDR3 DNA reads as TGTGCCAGCAGCATCCGTCCCGGGACTAGCGTCACCGGGGAGCTGTTTTTT. This sequence joins TRBV7-2 and TRBJ2-2, with TRBD2 matching over 10 bases. Germline V gene lookup returns CDR1 SGHTA and CDR2 FQGNSA. The CDR3 consists of 17 residues. V shed 5 bases, J shed 4 bases, and the junction held 10 bases outside the gene matches.

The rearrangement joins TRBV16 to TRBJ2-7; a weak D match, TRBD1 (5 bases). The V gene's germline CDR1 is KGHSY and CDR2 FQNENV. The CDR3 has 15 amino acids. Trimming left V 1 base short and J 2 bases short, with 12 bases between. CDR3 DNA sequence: TGTGCCAGCAGCCAATTTGGGGCAGGAGCCTACGAGCAGTACTTC. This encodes CASSQFGAGAYEQYF.

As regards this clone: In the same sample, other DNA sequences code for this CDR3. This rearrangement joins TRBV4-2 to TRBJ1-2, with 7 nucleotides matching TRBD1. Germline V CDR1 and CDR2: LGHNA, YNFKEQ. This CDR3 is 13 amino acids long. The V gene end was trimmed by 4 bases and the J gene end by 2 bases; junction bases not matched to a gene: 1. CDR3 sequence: CASSPQGNYGYTF. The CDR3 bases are TGTGCCAGCAGCCCACAGGGGAACTATGGCTACACCTTC.

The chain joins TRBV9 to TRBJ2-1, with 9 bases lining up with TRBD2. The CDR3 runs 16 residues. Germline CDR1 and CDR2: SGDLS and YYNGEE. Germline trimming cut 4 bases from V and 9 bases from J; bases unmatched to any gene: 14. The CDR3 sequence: CASSPRGAGGPPEQFF. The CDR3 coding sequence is TGTGCCAGCAGCCCGAGAGGGGCGGGAGGGCCCCCTGAGCAGTTCTTC.

CDR3 sequence (DNA): TGTGCCAGCAGCTTGGACAGCTACGAGCAGTACTTC. As protein: CASSLDSYEQYF. This sequence joins TRBV11-2 and TRBJ2-7; D might be TRBD1 (6 bases). Germline CDR1 reads SGHAT; CDR2 reads FQNNGV. The V end lost 3 bases, the J end lost 3 bases, and 6 bases lay between the germline ends. This CDR3 is 12 amino acids long. Complete variable domain (other parts from reference TRBV11-2 and TRBJ2-7): EAGVAQSPRYKIIEKRQSVAFWCNPISGHATLYWYQQILGQGPKLLIQFQNNGVVDDSQLPKDRFSAERLKGVDSTLKIQPAKLEDSAVYLCASSLDSYEQYFGPGTRLTVT.

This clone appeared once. This CDR3 reads CASSLGLAGRAYEQYF. The CDR3 bases are TGTGCCAGCAGCTTGGGGCTAGCGGGAAGGGCCTACGAGCAGTACTTC. The V gene is TRBV5-6, the J gene TRBJ2-7; 9 bases match TRBD2. CDR3 length equals 16 residues. Germline values: CDR1 SGHDT, CDR2 YYEEEE. Trimming removed 0 bases from V and 2 bases from J; junction bases left unmatched: 6.

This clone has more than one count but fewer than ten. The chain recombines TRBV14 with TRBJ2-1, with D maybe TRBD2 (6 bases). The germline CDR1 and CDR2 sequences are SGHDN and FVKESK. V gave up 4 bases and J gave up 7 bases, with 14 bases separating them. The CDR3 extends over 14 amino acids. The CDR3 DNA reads TGTGCCAGCAGCCGGCCGGGTCGGGGGAATGAGCAGTTCTTC. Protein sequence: CASSRPGRGNEQFF.

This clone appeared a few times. Written as DNA, the CDR3 is TGCGCCAGCAGCCCCGGGGGCACCGGGGAGCTGTTTTTT. It encodes CASSPGGTGELFF. This sequence joins TRBV5-1 and TRBJ2-2; tentatively, D is TRBD2 (6 bases). Deletions cut 4 bases from V and 4 bases from J, with 8 bases between. From germline, CDR1 is SGHRS and CDR2 YFSETQ. This CDR3 region has 13 residues.

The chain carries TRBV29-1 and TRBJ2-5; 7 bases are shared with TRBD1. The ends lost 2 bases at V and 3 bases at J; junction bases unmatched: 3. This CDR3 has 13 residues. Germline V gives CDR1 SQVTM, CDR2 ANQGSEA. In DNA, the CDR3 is TGCAGCGTTGAACCTACAGGGGAAGAGACCCAGTACTTC. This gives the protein CSVEPTGEETQYF.

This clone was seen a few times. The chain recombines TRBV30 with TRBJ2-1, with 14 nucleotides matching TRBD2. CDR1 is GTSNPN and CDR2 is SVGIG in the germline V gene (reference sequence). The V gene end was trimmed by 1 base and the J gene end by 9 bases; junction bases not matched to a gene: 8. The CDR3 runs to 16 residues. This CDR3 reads CAWSEGLAGVWGEQFF. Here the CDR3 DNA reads TGTGCCTGGAGTGAGGGACTAGCGGGAGTCTGGGGTGAGCAGTTCTTC.

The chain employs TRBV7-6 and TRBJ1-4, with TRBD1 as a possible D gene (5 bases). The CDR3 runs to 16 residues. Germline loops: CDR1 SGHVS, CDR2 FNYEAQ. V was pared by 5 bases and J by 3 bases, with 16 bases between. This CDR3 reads CASSLGGRGANEKLFF. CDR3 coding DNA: TGTGCCAGCAGCCTAGGCGGTAGGGGTGCTAATGAAAAACTGTTTTTT.

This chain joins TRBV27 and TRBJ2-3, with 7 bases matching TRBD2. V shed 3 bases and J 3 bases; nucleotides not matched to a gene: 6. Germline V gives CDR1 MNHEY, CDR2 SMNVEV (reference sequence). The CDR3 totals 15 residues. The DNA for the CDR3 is TGTGCCAGCAGTTTTTGGCGACTAGCTACAGATACGCAGTATTTT. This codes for CASSFWRLATDTQYF.

Here the CDR3 reads CASIQGQNGYTF. Written as DNA, the CDR3 is TGTGCCAGCATCCAGGGGCAGAATGGCTACACCTTC. V usage is TRBV28 and J usage is TRBJ1-2; a possible D gene is TRBD1 (6 bases). Trimming took off 7 bases at V and 6 bases at J, with 12 bases between the two ends. Germline CDR1 MDHEN, CDR2 SYDVKM. This CDR3 is built from 12 residues.

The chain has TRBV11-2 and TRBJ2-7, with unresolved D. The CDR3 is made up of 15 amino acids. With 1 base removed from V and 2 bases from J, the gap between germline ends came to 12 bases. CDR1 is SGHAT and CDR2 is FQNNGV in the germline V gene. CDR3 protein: CASSLVRQPPYEQYF. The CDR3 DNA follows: TGTGCCAGCAGCTTAGTTAGACAACCTCCCTACGAGCAGTACTTC.

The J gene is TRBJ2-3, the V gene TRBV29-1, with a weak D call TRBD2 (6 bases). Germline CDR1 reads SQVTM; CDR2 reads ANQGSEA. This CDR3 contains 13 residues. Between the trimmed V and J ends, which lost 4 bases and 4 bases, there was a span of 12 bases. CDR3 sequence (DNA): TGCAGCGTTGGACTAGTCTCTGCAGATACGCAGTATTTT. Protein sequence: CSVGLVSADTQYF.

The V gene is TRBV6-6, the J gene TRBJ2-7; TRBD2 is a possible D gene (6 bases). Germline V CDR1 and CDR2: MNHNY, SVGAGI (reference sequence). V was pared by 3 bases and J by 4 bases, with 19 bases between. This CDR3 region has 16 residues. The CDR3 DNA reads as TGTGCCAGCAGTTATCTAAGACTAGGGATTAGGTACGAGCAGTACTTC. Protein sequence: CASSYLRLGIRYEQYF.

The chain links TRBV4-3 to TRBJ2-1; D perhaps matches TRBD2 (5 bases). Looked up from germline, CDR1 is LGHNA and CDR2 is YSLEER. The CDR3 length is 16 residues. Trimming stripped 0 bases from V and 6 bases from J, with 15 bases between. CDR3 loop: CASSQDGRERLNEQFF. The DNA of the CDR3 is TGCGCCAGCAGCCAAGATGGACGGGAAAGGCTCAATGAGCAGTTCTTC.

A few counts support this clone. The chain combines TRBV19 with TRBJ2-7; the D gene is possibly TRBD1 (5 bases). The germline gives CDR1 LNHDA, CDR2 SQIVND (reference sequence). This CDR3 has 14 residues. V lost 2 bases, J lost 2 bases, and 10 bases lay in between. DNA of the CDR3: TGTGCCAGTAGTATAACAGGTGAGACCTACGAGCAGTACTTC. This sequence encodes CASSITGETYEQYF.

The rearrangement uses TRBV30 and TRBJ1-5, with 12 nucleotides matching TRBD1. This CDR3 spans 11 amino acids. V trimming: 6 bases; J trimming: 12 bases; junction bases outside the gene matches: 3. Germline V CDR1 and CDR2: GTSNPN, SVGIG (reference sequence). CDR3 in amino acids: CACGTGGIQHF. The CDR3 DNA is TGTGCCTGTGGGACAGGGGGCATCCAGCATTTT.

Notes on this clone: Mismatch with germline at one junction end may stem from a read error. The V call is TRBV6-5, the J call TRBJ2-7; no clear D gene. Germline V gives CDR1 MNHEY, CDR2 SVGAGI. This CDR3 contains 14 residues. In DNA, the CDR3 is TGTGCCAGCAGTTACGCGCAGGCGAGATACGAGCAGCACTTC. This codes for CASSYAQARYEQHF.

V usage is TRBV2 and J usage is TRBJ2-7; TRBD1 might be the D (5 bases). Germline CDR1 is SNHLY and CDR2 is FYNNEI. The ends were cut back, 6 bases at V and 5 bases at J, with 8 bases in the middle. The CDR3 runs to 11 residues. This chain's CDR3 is CASRGPHEQYF. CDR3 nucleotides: TGTGCCAGCAGGGGGCCCCACGAGCAGTACTTC.

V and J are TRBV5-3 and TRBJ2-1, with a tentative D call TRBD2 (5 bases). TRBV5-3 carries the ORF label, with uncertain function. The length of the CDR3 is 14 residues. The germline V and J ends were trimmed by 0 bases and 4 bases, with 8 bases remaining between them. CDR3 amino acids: CARSLVGLYNEQFF. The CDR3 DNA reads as TGTGCCAGAAGCTTGGTCGGACTTTACAATGAGCAGTTCTTC.